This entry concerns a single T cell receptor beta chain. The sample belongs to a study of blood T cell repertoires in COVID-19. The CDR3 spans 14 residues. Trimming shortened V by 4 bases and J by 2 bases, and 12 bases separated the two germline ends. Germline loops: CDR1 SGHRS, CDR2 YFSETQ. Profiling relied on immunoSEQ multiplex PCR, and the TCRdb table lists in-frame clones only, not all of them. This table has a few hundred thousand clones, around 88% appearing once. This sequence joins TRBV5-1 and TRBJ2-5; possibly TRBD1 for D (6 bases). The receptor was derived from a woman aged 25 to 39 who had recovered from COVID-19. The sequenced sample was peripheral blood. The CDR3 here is CASSPRTEQETQYF. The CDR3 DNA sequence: TGCGCCAGCAGCCCCCGGACAGAACAAGAGACCCAGTACTTC. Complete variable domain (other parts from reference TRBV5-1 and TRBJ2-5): KAGVTQTPRYLIKTRGQQVTLSCSPISGHRSVSWYQQTPGQGLQFLFEYFSETQRNKGNFPGRFSGRQFSNSRSEMNVSTLELGDSALYLCASSPRTEQETQYFGPGTRLLVL.